A single sample gave rise to the 14 T cell receptor beta chains below, sequenced in a study of blood T cell repertoires in COVID-19. Repertoires were generated with immunoSEQ multiplex PCR, while TCRdb's copy carries only in-frame clones and drops some. The sample yields 100,000 to 150,000 clones, 70% to 85% seen once. Source material: peripheral blood. Every receptor here comes from a woman between 65 and 79 years old with acute or convalescent COVID-19.

The V call is TRBV7-2, the J call TRBJ1-1; D gene unclear. Germline assignment: CDR1 SGHTA and CDR2 FQGNSA. V was clipped by 1 base and J by 0 bases, with 18 bases between them. This CDR3 has 18 residues. The CDR3 reads CASSLERAGGRMNTEAFF. DNA of the CDR3: TGTGCCAGCAGCTTAGAACGTGCGGGAGGTAGGATGAACACTGAAGCTTTCTTT.

This chain links TRBV7-2 with TRBJ2-7; 8 positions agree with TRBD2. Germline V gene lookup returns CDR1 SGHTA and CDR2 FQGNSA. The CDR3 consists of 15 residues. Trimming cost V 1 base and J 4 bases; bases outside gene matches: 6. Written as DNA, the CDR3 is TGTGCCAGCAGCTTAGGATTAGCGGGGAATTACGAGCAGTACGTC. Amino acids: CASSLGLAGNYEQYV.

The chain links TRBV7-2 to TRBJ1-1; maybe TRBD1 (6 bases). V lost 8 bases and J lost 0, with 22 bases in between. CDR3 length: 17 residues. Germline V gene sequence: CDR1 SGHTA, CDR2 FQGNSA. DNA for the CDR3: TGTGCCAGCGCTACAGGGCTCTCCTATCCCATGAACACTGAAGCTTTCTTT. This sequence encodes CASATGLSYPMNTEAFF.

This rearrangement joins TRBV7-2 to TRBJ2-1; tentatively, D is TRBD2 (5 bases). The CDR3 contains 13 residues. Trimming cost V 7 bases and J 9 bases, with 16 bases left between them. The V gene's germline CDR1 is SGHTA and CDR2 FQGNSA. CDR3 DNA sequence: TGTGCCAGCACACCCCGGGGTATGGGTGAGCAGTTCTTC. It is translated as CASTPRGMGEQFF.

V usage is TRBV10-1 and J usage is TRBJ2-1, with TRBD2 matching over 11 bases. The CDR3 has 14 amino acids. V shed 3 bases, J shed 10 bases, and the junction held 5 bases outside the gene matches. Per the germline V gene, CDR1 is WNHNN and CDR2 is SYGVQD (reference sequence). Here the CDR3 DNA reads TGCGCCAGCAGTGAAAAGGGACTAGCGGAAGAGCAGTTCTTC. Translation: CASSEKGLAEEQFF.

This chain uses TRBV10-3 with TRBJ1-2; TRBD1 matches at 8 bases. With V trimmed by 4 bases and J by 8 bases, 6 bases remained unmatched. CDR1 and CDR2 (germline): ENHRY, SYGVKD. The CDR3 has 13 amino acids. The CDR3, as DNA: TGTGCCATCAGTGGGACAGGGCCCCGAGGCTACACCTTC. This sequence encodes CAISGTGPRGYTF.

The V and J genes are TRBV5-5 and TRBJ1-2; D ambiguous. Germline lookup yields CDR1 SGHKS and CDR2 YYEKEE (reference sequence). V was shortened by 0 bases and J by 1 base, with 22 bases between the two germline ends. The CDR3 sequence is 19 residues long. CDR3 DNA sequence: TGTGCCAGCAGCTTGGATGAGGGAAGCCTCGGCGCCTATAACTATGGCTACACCTTC. It yields the protein CASSLDEGSLGAYNYGYTF.

The J gene is TRBJ1-5, the V gene TRBV18; the D gene is possibly TRBD1 (5 bases). There are 15 residues in the CDR3. V gave up 2 bases and J gave up 0 bases, with 8 bases separating them. The germline gives CDR1 KGHSH, CDR2 LQKENI. CDR3 sequence (DNA): TGTGCCAGCTCACCAACAGGAGATAGCAATCAGCCCCAGCATTTT. Translating it yields CASSPTGDSNQPQHF.

This chain joins TRBV5-1 and TRBJ1-3; 8 bases line up with TRBD1. The V gene end was trimmed by 7 bases and the J gene end by 3 bases; junction bases not matched to a gene: 6. Germline V gene sequence: CDR1 SGHRS, CDR2 YFSETQ. The CDR3 totals 14 residues. The CDR3 DNA follows: TGCGCCAGCTCGGACAGGGCTGTTGGAAACACCATATATTTT. Encoded protein: CASSDRAVGNTIYF.

The rearrangement links TRBV7-2 to TRBJ1-6; TRBD1 aligns across 10 bases. V shed 3 bases and J 7 bases; nucleotides not matched to a gene: 3. The V gene's germline CDR1 is SGHTA and CDR2 FQGNSA. The CDR3 length is 15 residues. CDR3 loop: CASSFSGQGNSPLHF. In DNA form, the CDR3 reads TGTGCCAGCAGCTTCTCGGGACAGGGGAATTCACCCCTCCACTTT.

The V and J genes are TRBV2 and TRBJ2-3; D not certain. This CDR3 spans 12 amino acids. Trimming took 8 bases from V and 4 from J, leaving 10 bases between them. Germline assignment: CDR1 SNHLY and CDR2 FYNNEI. As DNA, the CDR3 is TGTGCCAGCTCCGACCGGGCAGATACGCAGTATTTT. Translating gives CASSDRADTQYF. Full variable domain (rest looked up from reference TRBV2 and TRBJ2-3): EPEVTQTPSHQVTQMGQEVILRCVPISNHLYFYWYRQILGQKVEFLVSFYNNEISEKSEIFDDQFSVERPDGSNFTLKIRSTKLEDSAMYFCASSDRADTQYFGPGTRLTVL.

The chain is built from TRBV5-6 and TRBJ1-2; perhaps TRBD1 as D (6 bases). V shed 4 bases and J shed 4 bases, with 8 bases lying between them. Per the germline V gene, CDR1 is SGHDT and CDR2 is YYEEEE. This CDR3 region has 12 residues. CDR3 residues: CASSRTAYGYTF. The CDR3 DNA follows: TGTGCCAGCAGCCGGACAGCCTATGGCTACACCTTC.

This clone was counted between two and nine times. The chain carries TRBV29-1 and TRBJ1-4, with unresolved D. CDR3 length: 13 amino acids. Germline V CDR1 and CDR2: SQVTM, ANQGSEA. The germline V and J ends were trimmed by 7 bases and 7 bases, with 16 bases remaining between them. The CDR3 DNA is TGCAGCGCCGAAGGCGGGAGCGGTGAAAAACTGTTTTTT. It yields the protein CSAEGGSGEKLFF.

The CDR3 loop reads CASSPRQQNTEAFF. The CDR3 nucleotides are TGTGCCAGCAGCCCCCGACAGCAAAACACTGAAGCTTTCTTT. V and J are TRBV9 and TRBJ1-1; tentative D call: TRBD1 (5 bases). V was clipped by 4 bases and J by 2 bases, with 12 bases between them. The CDR3 totals 14 residues. Germline V gene sequence: CDR1 SGDLS, CDR2 YYNGEE.